This T cell receptor beta chain was sequenced in a study of T-cell memory formation after mild COVID-19. Study as a whole: TCR clusters were mostly confined to one donor each.

Amplification by 5'RACE using constant-segment primers produced TCR alpha and TCR beta cDNA libraries that carried sample barcodes and UMIs. Using its own MiXCR run on the 5' RACE reads, TCRdb lists one record per CDR3 protein. The sample includes some 450,000 distinct CDR3 sequences, roughly 18% of them seen just once. CDR1 SGHRS and CDR2 YFSETQ come from the germline V gene. The V end was cut by 4 bases, the J end by 7 bases, with 18 bases between. This CDR3 is built from 14 residues. This clonotype occurred many times. No antigen is known for it. Study-level results: Later expanders leaned toward CD4+, whereas clones contracting from day 15 to 85 were balanced CD4/CD8. Prior to infection, memory already included some responding clones, suggesting cross-reactive memory joined.

Sequencing input: PBMCs or a T cell subset sorted from them (not recorded which). J is TRBJ2-7 and V is TRBV5-1; possibly TRBD1 for D (6 bases). The source of this sequence is a man aged 18 to 29 who had mild COVID-19 (a few samples of this study predate the infection). Cell type and time point are not known. The CDR3 sequence is CASSPDRVPNEQYF. In DNA, the CDR3 is TGCGCCAGCAGCCCGGACAGAGTCCCTAATGAGCAGTACTTC.